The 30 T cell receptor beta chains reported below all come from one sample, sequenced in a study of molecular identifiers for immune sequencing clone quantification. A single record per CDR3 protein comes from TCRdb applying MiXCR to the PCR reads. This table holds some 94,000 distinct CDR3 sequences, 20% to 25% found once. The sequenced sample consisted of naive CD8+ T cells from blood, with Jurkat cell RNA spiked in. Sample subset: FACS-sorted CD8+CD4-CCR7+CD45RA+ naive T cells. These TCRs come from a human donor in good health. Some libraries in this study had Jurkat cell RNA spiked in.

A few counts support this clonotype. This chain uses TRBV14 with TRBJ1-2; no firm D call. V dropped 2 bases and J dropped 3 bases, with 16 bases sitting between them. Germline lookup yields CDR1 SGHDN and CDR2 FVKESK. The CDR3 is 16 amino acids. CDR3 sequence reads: CASSQLAGRTHYGYTF. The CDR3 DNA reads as TGTGCCAGCAGCCAATTGGCGGGGAGGACCCACTATGGCTACACCTTC.

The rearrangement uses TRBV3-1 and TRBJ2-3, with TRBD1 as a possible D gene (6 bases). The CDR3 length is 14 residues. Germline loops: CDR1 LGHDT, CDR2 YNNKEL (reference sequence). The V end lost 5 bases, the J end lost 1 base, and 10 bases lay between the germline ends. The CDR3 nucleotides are TGTGCCAGCAGCAGGGGGTTTCGCACAGATACGCAGTATTTT. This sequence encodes CASSRGFRTDTQYF.

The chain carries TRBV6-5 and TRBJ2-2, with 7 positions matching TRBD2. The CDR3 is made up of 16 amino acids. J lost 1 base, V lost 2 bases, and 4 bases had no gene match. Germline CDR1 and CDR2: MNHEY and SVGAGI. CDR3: CASSYLGGGNTGELFF. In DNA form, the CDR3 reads TGTGCCAGCAGTTACCTGGGGGGGGGGAACACCGGGGAGCTGTTTTTT.

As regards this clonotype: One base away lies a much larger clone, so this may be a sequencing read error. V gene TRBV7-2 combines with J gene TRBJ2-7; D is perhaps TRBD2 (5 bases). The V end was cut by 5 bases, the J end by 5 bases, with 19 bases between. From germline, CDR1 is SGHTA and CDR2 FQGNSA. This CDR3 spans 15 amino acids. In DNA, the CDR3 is TGTGCCAGCAGCAAGGAATTTGGACTCGCCCACGAGCAGTACTTC. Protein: CASSKEFGLAHEQYF. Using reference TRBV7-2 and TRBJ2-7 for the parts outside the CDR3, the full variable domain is GAGVSQSPSNKVTEKGKDVELRCDPISGHTALYWYRQSLGQGLEFLIYFQGNSAPDKSGLPSDRFSAERTGGSVSTLTIQRTQQEDSAVYLCASSKEFGLAHEQYFGPGTRLTVT.

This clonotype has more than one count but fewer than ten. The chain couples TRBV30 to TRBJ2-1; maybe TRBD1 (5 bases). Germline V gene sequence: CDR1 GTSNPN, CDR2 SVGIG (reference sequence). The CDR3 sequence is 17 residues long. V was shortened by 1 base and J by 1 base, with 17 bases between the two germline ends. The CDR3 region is CAWSGGRAGWSYNEQFF. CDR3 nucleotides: TGTGCCTGGAGTGGGGGCCGGGCAGGGTGGTCCTACAATGAGCAGTTCTTC.

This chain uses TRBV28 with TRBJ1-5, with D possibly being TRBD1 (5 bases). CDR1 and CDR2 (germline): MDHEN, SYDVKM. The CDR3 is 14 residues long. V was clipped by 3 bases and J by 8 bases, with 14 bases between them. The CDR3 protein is CASSFGGSLEPQHF. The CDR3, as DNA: TGTGCCAGCAGTTTCGGGGGGTCCCTCGAGCCCCAGCATTTT.

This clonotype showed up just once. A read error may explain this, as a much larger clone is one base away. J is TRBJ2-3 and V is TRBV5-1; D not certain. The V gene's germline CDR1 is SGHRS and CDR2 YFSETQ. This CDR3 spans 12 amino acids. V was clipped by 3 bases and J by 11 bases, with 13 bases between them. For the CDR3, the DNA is TGCGCCAGCAGCTGGACGGGTTTTGAGCAGTATTTT. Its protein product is CASSWTGFEQYF.

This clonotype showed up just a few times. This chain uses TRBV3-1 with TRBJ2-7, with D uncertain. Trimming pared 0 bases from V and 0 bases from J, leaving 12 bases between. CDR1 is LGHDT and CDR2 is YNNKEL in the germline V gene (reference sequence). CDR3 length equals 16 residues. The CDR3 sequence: CASSQEVGMSSYEQYF. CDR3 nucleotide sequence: TGTGCCAGCAGCCAAGAGGTAGGGATGTCCTCCTACGAGCAGTACTTC.

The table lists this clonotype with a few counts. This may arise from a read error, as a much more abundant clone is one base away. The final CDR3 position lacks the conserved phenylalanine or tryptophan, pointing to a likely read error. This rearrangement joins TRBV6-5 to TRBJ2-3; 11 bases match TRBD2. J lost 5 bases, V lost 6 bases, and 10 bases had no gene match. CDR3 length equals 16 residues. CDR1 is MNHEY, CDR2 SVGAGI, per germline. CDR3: CASSDIAGGAQDTQYL. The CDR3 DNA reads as TGTGCCAGCAGCGACATAGCGGGAGGGGCGCAAGATACGCAGTATCTT.

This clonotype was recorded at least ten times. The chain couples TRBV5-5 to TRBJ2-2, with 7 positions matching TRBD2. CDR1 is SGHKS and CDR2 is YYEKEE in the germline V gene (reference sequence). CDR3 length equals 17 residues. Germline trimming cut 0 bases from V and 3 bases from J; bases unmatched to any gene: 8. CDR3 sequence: CASSLEAGGSYTGELFF. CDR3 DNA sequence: TGTGCCAGCAGCTTGGAGGCTGGCGGGAGTTACACCGGGGAGCTGTTTTTT.

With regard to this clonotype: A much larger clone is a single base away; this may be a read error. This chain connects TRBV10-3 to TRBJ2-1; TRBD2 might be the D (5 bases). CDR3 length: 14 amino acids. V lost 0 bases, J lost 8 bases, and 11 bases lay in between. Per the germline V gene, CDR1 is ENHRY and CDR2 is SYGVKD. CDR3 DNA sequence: TGTGCCATCAGTGAGTCGATGAGGGATGATGAGCAGTTCTTC. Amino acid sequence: CAISESMRDDEQFF.

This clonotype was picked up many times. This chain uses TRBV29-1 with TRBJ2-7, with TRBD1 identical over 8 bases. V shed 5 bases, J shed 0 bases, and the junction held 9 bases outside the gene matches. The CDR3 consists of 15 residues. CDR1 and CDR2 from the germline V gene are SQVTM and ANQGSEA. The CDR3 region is CSVLSRDRSSYEQYF. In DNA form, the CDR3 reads TGCAGCGTTTTGTCCCGGGACAGGAGCTCCTACGAGCAGTACTTC.

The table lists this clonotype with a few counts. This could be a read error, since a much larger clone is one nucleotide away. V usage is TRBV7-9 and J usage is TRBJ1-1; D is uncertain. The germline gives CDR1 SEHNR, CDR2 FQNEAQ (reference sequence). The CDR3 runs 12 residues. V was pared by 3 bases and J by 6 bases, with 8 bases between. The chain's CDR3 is CASSLGKPEAFF. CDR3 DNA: TGTGCCAGCAGCTTGGGGAAACCTGAAGCTTTCTTT.

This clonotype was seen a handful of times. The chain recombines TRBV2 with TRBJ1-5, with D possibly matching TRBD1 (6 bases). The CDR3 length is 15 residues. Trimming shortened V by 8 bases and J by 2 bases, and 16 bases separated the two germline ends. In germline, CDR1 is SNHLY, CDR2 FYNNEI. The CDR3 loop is CASYPGQIGNQPQHF. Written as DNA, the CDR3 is TGTGCCAGCTACCCGGGACAAATCGGCAATCAGCCCCAGCATTTT.

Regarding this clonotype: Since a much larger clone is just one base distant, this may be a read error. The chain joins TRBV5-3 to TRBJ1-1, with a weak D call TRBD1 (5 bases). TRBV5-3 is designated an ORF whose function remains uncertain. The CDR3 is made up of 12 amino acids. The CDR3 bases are TGTGCCAGCAGCTGGGGGAGCACTGAAACTTTCTTT. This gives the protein CASSWGSTETFF.

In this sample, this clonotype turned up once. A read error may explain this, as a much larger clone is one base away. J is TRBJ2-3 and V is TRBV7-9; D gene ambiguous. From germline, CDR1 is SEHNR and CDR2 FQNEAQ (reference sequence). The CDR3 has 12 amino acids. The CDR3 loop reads CASSQIPDPQYF. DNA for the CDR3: TGTGCCAGCAGCCAAATCCCAGATCCGCAGTATTTT.

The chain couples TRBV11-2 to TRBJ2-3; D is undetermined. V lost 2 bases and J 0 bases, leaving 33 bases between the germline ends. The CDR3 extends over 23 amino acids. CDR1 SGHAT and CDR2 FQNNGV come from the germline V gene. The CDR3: CASSLPSIMGILSPHLSTDTQYF. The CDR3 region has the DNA TGTGCCAGCAGCTTACCATCGATTATGGGCATTCTCTCACCCCACCTAAGCACAGATACGCAGTATTTT.

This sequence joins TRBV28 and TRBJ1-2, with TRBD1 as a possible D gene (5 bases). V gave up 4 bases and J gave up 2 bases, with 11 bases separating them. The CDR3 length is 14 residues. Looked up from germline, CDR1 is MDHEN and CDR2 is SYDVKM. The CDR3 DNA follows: TGTGCCAGCAGTTCGACGGGGGAGAACTATGGCTACACCTTC. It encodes CASSSTGENYGYTF.

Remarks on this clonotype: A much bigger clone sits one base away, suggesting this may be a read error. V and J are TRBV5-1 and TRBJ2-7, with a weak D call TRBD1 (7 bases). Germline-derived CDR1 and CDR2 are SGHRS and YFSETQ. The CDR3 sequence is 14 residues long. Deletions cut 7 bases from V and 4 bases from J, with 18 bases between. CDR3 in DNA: TGCGCCAGCCATGCGGGACAGAACCCATACGAGCAGTACTTC. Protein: CASHAGQNPYEQYF.

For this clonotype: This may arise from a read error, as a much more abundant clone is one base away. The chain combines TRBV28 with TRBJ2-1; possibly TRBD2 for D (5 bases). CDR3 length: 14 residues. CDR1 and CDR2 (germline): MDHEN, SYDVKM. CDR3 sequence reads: CASSLWEARNEQIF. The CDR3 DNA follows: TGTGCCAGCAGTTTATGGGAGGCCCGTAATGAGCAGATCTTC.

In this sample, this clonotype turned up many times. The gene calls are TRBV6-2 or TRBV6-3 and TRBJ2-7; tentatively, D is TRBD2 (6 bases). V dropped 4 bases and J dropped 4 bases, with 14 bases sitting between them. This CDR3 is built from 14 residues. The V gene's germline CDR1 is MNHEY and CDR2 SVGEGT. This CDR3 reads CASSSPGLLYEQYF. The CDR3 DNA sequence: TGTGCCAGCAGTTCCCCGGGACTGCTATACGAGCAGTACTTC.

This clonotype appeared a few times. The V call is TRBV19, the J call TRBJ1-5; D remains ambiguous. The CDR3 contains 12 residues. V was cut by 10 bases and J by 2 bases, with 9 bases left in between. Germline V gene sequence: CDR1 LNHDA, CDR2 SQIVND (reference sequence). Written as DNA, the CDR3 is TGTGCCACCGGAATCGGCAATCAGCCCCAGCATTTT. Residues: CATGIGNQPQHF.

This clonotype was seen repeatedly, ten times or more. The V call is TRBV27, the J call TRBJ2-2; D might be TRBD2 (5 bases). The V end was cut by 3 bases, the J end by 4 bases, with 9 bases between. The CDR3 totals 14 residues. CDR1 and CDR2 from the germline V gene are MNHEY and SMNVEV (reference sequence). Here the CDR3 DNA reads TGTGCCAGCAGTTTCGAGGGTGGCACCGGGGAGCTGTTTTTT. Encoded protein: CASSFEGGTGELFF.

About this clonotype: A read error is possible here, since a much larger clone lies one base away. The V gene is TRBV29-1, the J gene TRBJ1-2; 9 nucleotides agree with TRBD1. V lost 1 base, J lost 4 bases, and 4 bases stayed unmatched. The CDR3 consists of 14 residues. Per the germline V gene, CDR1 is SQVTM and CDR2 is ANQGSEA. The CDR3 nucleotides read TGCAGCGTTGAAGTTGGACAGGGGAGCTATGGCTACACCTTC. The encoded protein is CSVEVGQGSYGYTF.

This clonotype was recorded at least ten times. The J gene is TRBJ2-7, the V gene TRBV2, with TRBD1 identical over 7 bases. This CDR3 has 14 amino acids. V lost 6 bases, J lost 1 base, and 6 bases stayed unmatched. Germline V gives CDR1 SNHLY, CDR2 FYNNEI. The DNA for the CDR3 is TGTGCCAGCAGAGGACAGGAAGTTTCCTACGAGCAGTACTTC. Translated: CASRGQEVSYEQYF.

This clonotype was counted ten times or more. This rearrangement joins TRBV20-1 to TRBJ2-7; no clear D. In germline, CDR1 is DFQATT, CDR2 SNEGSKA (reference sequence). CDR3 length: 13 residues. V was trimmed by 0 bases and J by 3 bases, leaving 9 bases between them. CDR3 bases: TGCAGTGCTAGAGATACAGAAAGCTACGAGCAGTACTTC. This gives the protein CSARDTESYEQYF.

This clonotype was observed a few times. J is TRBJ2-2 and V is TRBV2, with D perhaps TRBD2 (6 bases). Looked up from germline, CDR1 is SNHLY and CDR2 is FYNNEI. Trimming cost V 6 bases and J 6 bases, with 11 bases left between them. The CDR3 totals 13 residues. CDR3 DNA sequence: TGTGCCAGCAGGACTAGTATAGCCGGGGAGCTGTTTTTT. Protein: CASRTSIAGELFF.

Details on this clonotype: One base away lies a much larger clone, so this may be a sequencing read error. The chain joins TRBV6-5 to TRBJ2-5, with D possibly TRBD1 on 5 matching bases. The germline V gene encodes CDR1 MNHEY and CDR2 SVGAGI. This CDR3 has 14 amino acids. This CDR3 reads CASSYGPGSEPQYF. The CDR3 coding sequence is TGTGCCAGCAGTTACGGTCCAGGGTCAGAGCCCCAGTACTTC.

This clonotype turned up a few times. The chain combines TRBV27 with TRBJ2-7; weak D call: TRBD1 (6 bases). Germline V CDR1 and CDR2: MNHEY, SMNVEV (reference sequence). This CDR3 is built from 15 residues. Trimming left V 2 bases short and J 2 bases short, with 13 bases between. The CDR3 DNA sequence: TGTGCCAGCAGTTTAAGCCGGGACACCCCCTACGAGCAGTACTTC. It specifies CASSLSRDTPYEQYF.

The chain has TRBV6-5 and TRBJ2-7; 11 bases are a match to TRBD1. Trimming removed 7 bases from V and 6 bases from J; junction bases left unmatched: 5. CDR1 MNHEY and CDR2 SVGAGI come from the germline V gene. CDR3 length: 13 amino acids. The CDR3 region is CASKGTGGSEQYF. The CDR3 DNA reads TGTGCCAGCAAGGGGACAGGGGGATCCGAGCAGTACTTC.